The 18 T cell receptor beta chains below all came from one sample that was sequenced in a study of blood T cells in healthy people across ages. It was with a sample-barcoded 5' primer and a J-beta primer mix that a second PCR of about 7 to 12 cycles was run. TCRdb passed the 5' RACE reads through MiXCR, listing each CDR3 protein once. The table includes 1.2 million to 1.5 million distinct CDR3 sequences, approximately 42% detected once. The specimen was blood. Receptor source: a young woman in good health.

The chain links TRBV20-1 to TRBJ2-1; 12 bases match TRBD2. Germline V CDR1 and CDR2: DFQATT, SNEGSKA (reference sequence). The CDR3 loop spans 16 amino acids. V shed 6 bases and J 3 bases; nucleotides not matched to a gene: 9. DNA for the CDR3: TGCAGTGCCACTTCCGGGGGACTAGCGGGCTACAATGAGCAGTTCTTC. This codes for CSATSGGLAGYNEQFF.

The chain links TRBV25-1 to TRBJ2-1; D is uncertain. The V gene's germline CDR1 is MGHDK and CDR2 SYGVNS. The CDR3 has 12 residues. Trimming took 7 bases from V and 2 from J, leaving 6 bases between them. CDR3 sequence reads: CASIDTYNEQFF. CDR3 in DNA: TGTGCCAGCATAGACACCTACAATGAGCAGTTCTTC.

This clonotype occurred a few times. V usage is TRBV5-1 and J usage is TRBJ2-3; D call uncertain. The CDR3 consists of 13 residues. Between the trimmed V and J ends, which lost 7 bases and 4 bases, there was a span of 13 bases. Germline-derived CDR1 and CDR2 are SGHRS and YFSETQ. The CDR3 bases are TGCGCCAGCCGTCTCTCGGTCGCAGATACGCAGTATTTT. This gives the protein CASRLSVADTQYF. Variable domain in full (rest from reference TRBV5-1 and TRBJ2-3): KAGVTQTPRYLIKTRGQQVTLSCSPISGHRSVSWYQQTPGQGLQFLFEYFSETQRNKGNFPGRFSGRQFSNSRSEMNVSTLELGDSALYLCASRLSVADTQYFGPGTRLTVL.

This clonotype has just a few counts. The rearrangement uses TRBV29-1 and TRBJ2-7; 8 bases map to TRBD2. CDR3 length: 15 residues. J gave up 0 bases and V 4 bases, and 8 bases lay outside the gene matches. The germline V gene encodes CDR1 SQVTM and CDR2 ANQGSEA. The CDR3 region is CSVVGDGGVSYEQYF. In DNA, the CDR3 is TGCAGCGTTGTGGGGGACGGGGGGGTCTCCTACGAGCAGTACTTC.

The chain combines TRBV14 with TRBJ2-7, with 7 positions matching TRBD2. Germline V gene sequence: CDR1 SGHDN, CDR2 FVKESK. V gave up 0 bases and J gave up 3 bases; unmatched junction bases: 11. The CDR3 totals 17 residues. This CDR3 reads CASSQDQAGNPIYEQYF. CDR3 in DNA: TGTGCCAGCAGCCAAGATCAAGCGGGGAACCCGATCTACGAGCAGTACTTC.

A word on this clonotype: Since a far larger clone is one base different, this is likely a read error. V is TRBV11-2 and J is TRBJ1-1, with D possibly matching TRBD1 (6 bases). Germline CDR1 is SGHAT and CDR2 is FQNNGV. CDR3 size: 13 residues. The CDR3 DNA follows: TGTGCCAGCAGCCCCACAGGGAACACTGGAGCTTTCTTT. It yields the protein CASSPTGNTGAFF.

This clonotype was counted at least ten times. The rearrangement links TRBV20-1 to TRBJ1-2; 7 nucleotides match TRBD1. Germline lookup yields CDR1 DFQATT and CDR2 SNEGSKA (reference sequence). There are 11 residues in the CDR3. Unmatched junction bases numbered 6, after V lost 6 bases and J lost 8 bases. The CDR3 DNA sequence: TGCAGTGCGCCCACAGGGGACGGCTACACCTTC. It yields the protein CSAPTGDGYTF.

Turning to this clonotype: Relative to the germline gene, one junction end is altered; a read error may explain this. The V call is TRBV3-1, the J call TRBJ1-2; D remains ambiguous. The CDR3 is made up of 13 amino acids. Germline loops: CDR1 LGHDT, CDR2 YNNKEL (reference sequence). The CDR3 DNA reads as TGTGCCAGCAACCAAGATCGTTGGTTGGGCTACACCTTC. Translation gives CASNQDRWLGYTF.

This clonotype was counted only a few times. The gene calls are TRBV20-1 and TRBJ1-1; D gene uncertain. This CDR3 contains 13 residues. The V gene lost 3 bases and the J gene lost 1 base, with 9 bases spanning the gap. Germline loops: CDR1 DFQATT, CDR2 SNEGSKA (reference sequence). CDR3 sequence: CSASRGENTEAFF. CDR3 nucleotides: TGCAGTGCTAGCCGGGGTGAGAACACTGAAGCTTTCTTT.

This clonotype was observed once. The chain has TRBV6-1 and TRBJ1-2; maybe TRBD1 (5 bases). The CDR3 sequence is 14 residues long. Germline V CDR1 and CDR2: MNHNS, SASEGT. Trimming took off 5 bases at V and 4 bases at J, with 14 bases between the two ends. The CDR3 DNA follows: TGTGCCAGCAGTAAAGAGCTGGGGCCCTATGGCTACACCTTC. This codes for CASSKELGPYGYTF.

This clonotype was counted a few times. This chain joins TRBV7-9 and TRBJ2-3; 10 nucleotides agree with TRBD2. This CDR3 contains 20 residues. Germline CDR1 SEHNR, CDR2 FQNEAQ (reference sequence). With V trimmed by 4 bases and J by 1 base, 17 bases remained unmatched. The CDR3 loop is CASSSYNGLAVAVGTDTQYF. CDR3 nucleotides: TGTGCCAGCAGCTCATATAACGGACTAGCGGTCGCCGTTGGCACAGATACGCAGTATTTT.

V gene TRBV20-1 combines with J gene TRBJ2-1, with TRBD2 matching over 8 bases. J lost 4 bases, V lost 6 bases, and 8 bases had no gene match. Looked up from germline, CDR1 is DFQATT and CDR2 is SNEGSKA (reference sequence). The CDR3 sequence is 14 residues long. The CDR3 loop is CSALVAGSYNEQFF. The CDR3 nucleotides are TGCAGTGCCCTTGTAGCGGGATCGTACAATGAGCAGTTCTTC.

V and J are TRBV12-3 or TRBV12-4 and TRBJ2-3, with D perhaps matching TRBD1 or TRBD2 (5 bases each). V shed 6 bases and J shed 13 bases, with 17 bases lying between them. CDR3 length: 12 residues. The CDR3 sequence is CASRPGPGVEYF. The DNA of the CDR3 is TGTGCCAGCAGACCGGGACCTGGGGTGGAGTATTTT.

This clonotype was detected only a few times. The CDR3 loop is CSVEDRVKETQYF. The CDR3 DNA reads TGCAGCGTTGAAGACAGGGTGAAAGAGACCCAGTACTTC. The J gene is TRBJ2-5, the V gene TRBV29-1; possible D gene TRBD1, 5 bases. The germline V gene encodes CDR1 SQVTM and CDR2 ANQGSEA. The CDR3 covers 13 residues. Trimming removed 0 bases from V and 3 bases from J, with 8 bases in between. Complete variable domain (other parts from reference TRBV29-1 and TRBJ2-5): SAVISQKPSRDICQRGTSLTIQCQVDSQVTMMFWYRQQPGQSLTLIATANQGSEATYESGFVIDKFPISRPNLTFSTLTVSNMSPEDSSIYLCSVEDRVKETQYFGPGTRLLVL.

This clonotype was detected only a few times. The chain employs TRBV25-1 and TRBJ2-7; 9 bases line up with TRBD2. V shed 0 bases and J 5 bases; nucleotides not matched to a gene: 8. The CDR3 runs 16 residues. Germline V CDR1 and CDR2: MGHDK, SYGVNS. The CDR3 bases are TGTGCCAGCAGTGAATATCGCGGGAGGGCCGACCACGAGCAGTACTTC. Amino acids: CASSEYRGRADHEQYF.

This clonotype was seen at least ten times. The chain joins TRBV10-3 to TRBJ2-3, with D maybe TRBD1 (5 bases). Germline CDR1 ENHRY, CDR2 SYGVKD. CDR3 size: 13 residues. Trimming cost V 8 bases and J 4 bases, with 13 bases left between them. CDR3 residues: CAIEGQGADTQYF. CDR3 sequence (DNA): TGTGCCATCGAAGGGCAGGGTGCAGATACGCAGTATTTT.

This clonotype was found a few times. The chain is built from TRBV6-1 and TRBJ2-1; D gene ambiguous. Per germline, CDR1 MNHNS and CDR2 SASEGT. The CDR3 is made up of 13 amino acids. Between the trimmed V and J ends, which lost 10 bases and 1 base, there was a span of 11 bases. CDR3 sequence: CATVSRSYNEQFF. The CDR3 nucleotides read TGTGCCACCGTCAGTAGGTCCTACAATGAGCAGTTCTTC.

In this sample, this clonotype turned up many times. The chain recombines TRBV25-1 with TRBJ2-4, with D uncertain. This CDR3 has 14 residues. Between the trimmed V and J ends, which lost 4 bases and 4 bases, there was a span of 11 bases. The germline V gene encodes CDR1 MGHDK and CDR2 SYGVNS. The CDR3 loop is CASSAPGIKNIQYF. The CDR3 coding sequence is TGTGCCAGCAGTGCGCCGGGCATAAAAAACATTCAGTACTTC.